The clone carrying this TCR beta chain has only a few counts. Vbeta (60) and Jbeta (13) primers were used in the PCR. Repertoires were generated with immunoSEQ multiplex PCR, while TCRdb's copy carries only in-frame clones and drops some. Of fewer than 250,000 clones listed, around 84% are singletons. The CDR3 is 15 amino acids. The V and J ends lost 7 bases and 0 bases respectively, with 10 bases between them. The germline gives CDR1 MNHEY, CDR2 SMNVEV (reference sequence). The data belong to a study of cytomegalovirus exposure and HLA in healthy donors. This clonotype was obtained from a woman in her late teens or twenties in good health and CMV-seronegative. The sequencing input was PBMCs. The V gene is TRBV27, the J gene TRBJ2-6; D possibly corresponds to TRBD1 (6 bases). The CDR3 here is CASTPQGSGANVLTF. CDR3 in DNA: TGTGCCAGCACCCCACAGGGCTCTGGGGCCAACGTCCTGACTTTC.